These 24 T cell receptor beta chains were sequenced from one sample in a study of shared clonotypes between healthy human individuals. Assay: immunoSEQ multiplex PCR; the TCRdb copy retains only in-frame clones and omits some. Of some 2,400,000 clones detected, around 95% appear once; the ten largest clones hold 0.1% to 0.15%. The specimen was naive CD4+ T cells sorted from blood. This sample's subset: CD45RA+ positively selected. The receptors were sampled from a man between 18 and 35 years old in good health.

CDR3 DNA: TGCAGCGTTGAACCCTGGACTAGATCAGCTGAGCAGTTCTTC. It translates to CSVEPWTRSAEQFF. The V call is TRBV29-1, the J call TRBJ2-1; 7 bases line up with TRBD2. The J segment lost 9 bases and the V segment lost 2 bases, leaving 10 bases of the junction unmatched. The CDR3 is 14 residues long. Per germline, CDR1 SQVTM and CDR2 ANQGSEA.

The gene calls are TRBV7-8 and TRBJ1-1, with 10 bases that match TRBD1. This CDR3 is 15 amino acids long. Losses at the gene ends were 3 bases for V and 5 bases for J; bases not matched to a gene: 6. Germline values: CDR1 SGHVS, CDR2 FQNEAQ. The CDR3 is CASSLGTGEGTEAFF. The CDR3 region has the DNA TGTGCCAGCAGCTTGGGGACAGGGGAGGGTACTGAAGCTTTCTTT.

V and J are TRBV28 and TRBJ1-2; D uncertain. CDR1 is MDHEN, CDR2 SYDVKM, per germline. This CDR3 is built from 14 residues. The V end lost 4 bases, the J end lost 5 bases, and 14 bases lay between the germline ends. CDR3 in amino acids: CASSYRQIGYGYTF. CDR3 DNA: TGTGCCAGCAGTTATCGACAAATCGGGTATGGCTACACCTTC.

Of note for this clone: Additional DNA sequences in this sample encode the identical CDR3. This chain joins TRBV28 and TRBJ2-7; no clear D. V was cut by 6 bases and J by 2 bases, with 11 bases left in between. Germline lookup yields CDR1 MDHEN and CDR2 SYDVKM. The CDR3 runs 13 residues. CDR3 amino acids: CASSPGLPYEQYF. CDR3 DNA: TGTGCCAGCAGCCCCGGTCTGCCCTACGAGCAGTACTTC.

Only a few counts were recorded for this clone. Other DNA sequences in this specimen translate into the identical CDR3. This sequence joins TRBV10-3 and TRBJ1-2, with D uncertain. CDR3 size: 13 residues. The germline CDR1 and CDR2 sequences are ENHRY and SYGVKD. Trimming removed 0 bases at V and 5 bases at J, with 7 bases between. CDR3 bases: TGTGCCATCAGTGAGTCCCGGGAATATGGCTACACCTTC. Translating gives CAISESREYGYTF.

The chain carries TRBV4-3 and TRBJ2-3, with D unclear. Germline V gene sequence: CDR1 LGHNA, CDR2 YSLEER. Trimming took 0 bases from V and 3 from J, leaving 10 bases between them. The CDR3 has 15 residues. The CDR3 protein is CASSQDLEFTDTQYF. CDR3 nucleotide sequence: TGCGCCAGCAGCCAAGATCTGGAGTTTACAGATACGCAGTATTTT.

The chain links TRBV7-3 to TRBJ2-1, with 8 nucleotides matching TRBD2. J was trimmed by 7 bases and V by 3 bases; bases with no gene match: 8. The CDR3 is 15 amino acids. Germline lookup yields CDR1 SGHTA and CDR2 FQGTGA. CDR3 loop: CASSFTPGLVNEQFF. The CDR3 DNA sequence: TGTGCCAGCAGCTTTACCCCGGGACTAGTGAATGAGCAGTTCTTC.

The chain joins TRBV5-1 to TRBJ2-7, with TRBD2 as a possible D gene (5 bases). CDR3 length: 15 residues. Germline V CDR1 and CDR2: SGHRS, YFSETQ. Trimming removed 0 bases at V and 1 base at J, with 11 bases between. The CDR3 reads CASSLGGKVSYEQYF. The CDR3 coding sequence is TGCGCCAGCAGCTTGGGAGGGAAAGTGTCCTACGAGCAGTACTTC.

V usage is TRBV27 and J usage is TRBJ2-7, with D perhaps assigned TRBD1 or TRBD2 (5 bases each). V shed 7 bases and J shed 2 bases, with 18 bases lying between them. The CDR3 is 15 residues long. Germline V gene data show CDR1 as MNHEY and CDR2 as SMNVEV (reference sequence). The CDR3 DNA sequence: TGTGCCAGCAAAGATGGGACGGGGCCTACCTACGAGCAGTACTTC. Its translation: CASKDGTGPTYEQYF.

The CDR3 sequence is CASSAAGAGTSGSYEQYF. The DNA for the CDR3 is TGTGCCAGCAGCGCCGCGGGGGCCGGGACTAGCGGGAGTTACGAGCAGTACTTC. The chain recombines TRBV28 with TRBJ2-7; TRBD2 matches 14 bases. Germline V CDR1 and CDR2: MDHEN, SYDVKM. The CDR3 is made up of 18 amino acids. V shed 6 bases and J 4 bases; nucleotides not matched to a gene: 14.

V and J are TRBV6-5 and TRBJ1-2, with 7 nucleotides matching TRBD1. CDR1 and CDR2 from the germline V gene are MNHEY and SVGAGI. The CDR3 runs to 14 residues. The V gene end was trimmed by 7 bases and the J gene end by 2 bases; junction bases not matched to a gene: 7. The CDR3 nucleotides read TGTGCCAGCACTACGACAGGGAACAACTATGGCTACACCTTC. Amino acids: CASTTTGNNYGYTF.

The chain employs TRBV2 and TRBJ2-5, with 10 bases identical to TRBD2. In germline, CDR1 is SNHLY, CDR2 FYNNEI. J gave up 2 bases and V 5 bases, and 14 bases lay outside the gene matches. The CDR3 has 18 residues. Here the CDR3 reads CASSLRASGGGSQETQYF. CDR3 bases: TGTGCCAGCAGTCTTCGGGCTAGCGGGGGAGGTAGTCAAGAGACCCAGTACTTC.

CDR3 nucleotide sequence: TGTGCCAGCAGAAGGGAGGGAACCGGGGAGCTGTTTTTT. Its protein product is CASRREGTGELFF. The chain links TRBV6-1 to TRBJ2-2; 7 bases line up with TRBD2. CDR1 and CDR2 (germline): MNHNS, SASEGT. J lost 5 bases, V lost 6 bases, and 3 bases had no gene match. The CDR3 runs to 13 residues.

On this clone: The identical CDR3 is also encoded by other nucleotide sequences in the sample. V and J are TRBV29-1 and TRBJ1-2, with D possibly TRBD1 on 5 matching bases. The germline CDR1 and CDR2 sequences are SQVTM and ANQGSEA. The CDR3 length is 11 residues. V lost 3 bases, J lost 6 bases, and 8 bases lay in between. CDR3 DNA: TGCAGCGTTGACGGGGGGAATGGCTACACCTTC. Translating it yields CSVDGGNGYTF.

This clone occurred a few times. Different DNA sequences within this sample yield the same CDR3. The rearrangement links TRBV6-6 to TRBJ1-3, with a tentative D call TRBD1 (5 bases). Germline loops: CDR1 MNHNY, CDR2 SVGAGI (reference sequence). The CDR3 has 14 residues. The V end lost 2 bases, the J end lost 3 bases, and 8 bases lay between the germline ends. The CDR3 DNA reads as TGTGCCAGCAGTTACAGGGGAAGTGGAAACACCATATATTTT. Encoded protein: CASSYRGSGNTIYF.

The chain joins TRBV5-1 to TRBJ2-2, with TRBD1 matching 7 bases. After removal of 2 bases from V and 1 base from J, the junction contained 2 bases not matched to a gene. The CDR3 consists of 15 residues. Germline V gene sequence: CDR1 SGHRS, CDR2 YFSETQ. CDR3 amino acids: CASSFNRGNTGELFF. The CDR3 DNA reads as TGCGCCAGCAGCTTTAACAGGGGGAACACCGGGGAGCTGTTTTTT.

The chain joins TRBV6-6 to TRBJ1-5; D not resolved. Germline-derived CDR1 and CDR2 are MNHNY and SVGAGI (reference sequence). The CDR3 is 12 amino acids. Trimming took 6 bases from V and 7 from J, leaving 10 bases between them. The CDR3 nucleotides read TGTGCCAGCAGCCCTACGGGGCAGCCCCAGCATTTT. It codes for CASSPTGQPQHF.

The chain's CDR3 is CASSLLSRTNEKLFF. The DNA for the CDR3 is TGTGCCAGCAGCTTGCTTTCGCGGACTAATGAAAAACTGTTTTTT. The rearrangement joins TRBV5-6 to TRBJ1-4; unclear D gene. The V gene lost 1 base and the J gene lost 2 bases, with 9 bases spanning the gap. The CDR3 contains 15 residues. CDR1 and CDR2 (germline): SGHDT, YYEEEE. The variable domain in full, completed from reference TRBV5-6 and TRBJ1-4, reads DAGVTQSPTHLIKTRGQQVTLRCSPKSGHDTVSWYQQALGQGPQFIFQYYEEEERQRGNFPDRFSGHQFPNYSSELNVNALLLGDSALYLCASSLLSRTNEKLFFGSGTQLSVL.

This chain uses TRBV5-1 with TRBJ2-7; D perhaps matches TRBD1 (6 bases). The CDR3 covers 15 residues. Germline V CDR1 and CDR2: SGHRS, YFSETQ. Trimming left V 0 bases short and J 0 bases short, with 10 bases between. CDR3 region: CASSLDGTPSYEQYF. CDR3 DNA: TGCGCCAGCAGCTTGGATGGGACACCCTCCTACGAGCAGTACTTC.

This rearrangement joins TRBV7-9 to TRBJ1-2, with TRBD1 matching over 7 bases. The CDR3 runs to 13 residues. Per the germline V gene, CDR1 is SEHNR and CDR2 is FQNEAQ (reference sequence). V shed 5 bases and J 4 bases; nucleotides not matched to a gene: 4. DNA of the CDR3: TGTGCCAGCAGCACGACAGGGTTCTATGGCTACACCTTC. The encoded protein is CASSTTGFYGYTF.

Here the CDR3 DNA reads TGTGCTACCTCGGAGGTCAGGGAGGATCAGCCCCAGCATTTT. This sequence encodes CATSEVREDQPQHF. The chain employs TRBV2 and TRBJ1-5; possible D gene TRBD1, 5 bases. Germline CDR1 and CDR2: SNHLY and FYNNEI. The CDR3 sequence is 14 residues long.

The chain couples TRBV5-4 to TRBJ2-5; no clear D. CDR3 length equals 14 residues. The germline V gene has CDR1 SGHNT and CDR2 YYREEE (reference sequence). V was cut by 0 bases and J by 4 bases, with 10 bases left in between. CDR3 DNA: TGTGCCAGCAGCTTGGCAAGGGTCGGAGAGACCCAGTACTTC. Its protein is CASSLARVGETQYF.

Of note for this clone: The sample holds other DNA sequences that translate to the same CDR3. The J gene is TRBJ2-5, the V gene TRBV10-3, with 16 bases aligning to TRBD2. The length of the CDR3 is 15 residues. The germline V gene has CDR1 ENHRY and CDR2 SYGVKD. Trimming at V came to 4 bases and at J to 5 bases, leaving 1 base not matched to a gene. CDR3 amino acids: CAISGGLAGGETQYF. CDR3 bases: TGTGCCATCAGTGGGGGACTAGCGGGAGGGGAGACCCAGTACTTC.

V and J are TRBV2 and TRBJ1-2, with a tentative D call TRBD1 (5 bases). The ends were cut back, 2 bases at V and 8 bases at J, with 9 bases in the middle. CDR1 SNHLY and CDR2 FYNNEI come from the germline V gene. The length of the CDR3 is 12 residues. The CDR3 region is CASSESGTGYTF. The CDR3, as DNA: TGTGCCAGCAGTGAATCGGGGACGGGCTACACCTTC.